The 4 T cell receptor beta chains below come from one sample, sequenced in a study of shared clonotypes between healthy human individuals. Measured with immunoSEQ multiplex PCR; TCRdb has only the in-frame clones, and not every one. The table lists 850,000 to 1,200,000 clones, approximately 72% of them singletons. The material sequenced was memory CD4+ T cells sorted from blood. Described subset: CD45RA-negative fraction. The source is a man aged 18 to 29 in good health.

This rearrangement joins TRBV5-1 to TRBJ1-2; 8 bases fit TRBD1. V gave up 5 bases and J gave up 2 bases; unmatched junction bases: 11. Germline V gene data show CDR1 as SGHRS and CDR2 as YFSETQ. The CDR3 loop spans 16 amino acids. The CDR3 loop is CASSEQVAGGNYGYTF. The DNA for the CDR3 is TGCGCCAGCAGTGAGCAGGTGGCAGGGGGCAACTATGGCTACACCTTC.

The chain couples TRBV7-9 to TRBJ2-7; the match to TRBD2 covers 7 bases. The CDR3 extends over 16 amino acids. The germline V gene has CDR1 SEHNR and CDR2 FQNEAQ (reference sequence). Trimming cost V 8 bases and J 0 bases; bases outside gene matches: 13. The CDR3 coding sequence is TGTGCCAGCTCCGGGAGGTTACTGCAAAGCTCCTACGAGCAGTACTTC. Its protein is CASSGRLLQSSYEQYF. The full variable domain, in which reference TRBV7-9 and TRBJ2-7 provide the parts outside the CDR3, is DTGVSQNPRHKITKRGQNVTFRCDPISEHNRLYWYRQTLGQGPEFLTYFQNEAQLEKSRLLSDRFSAERPKGSFSTLEIQRTEQGDSAMYLCASSGRLLQSSYEQYFGPGTRLTVT.

The V call is TRBV4-3, the J call TRBJ2-1; D is perhaps TRBD1 (6 bases). The ends were cut back, 4 bases at V and 11 bases at J, with 15 bases in the middle. Germline CDR1 is LGHNA and CDR2 is YSLEER. The CDR3 totals 13 residues. The CDR3, as DNA: TGCGCCAGCAGCCGACAGGAAGAACGTCAGCAGTTCTTC. Translating it yields CASSRQEERQQFF.

This clone was recorded only once. At one boundary the junction diverges from the germline segment, which might be a read error. The J gene is TRBJ2-2, the V gene TRBV7-7, with 10 bases matching TRBD1. The V gene's germline CDR1 is SSHAT and CDR2 FNYEAQ (reference sequence). The CDR3 is made up of 14 amino acids. The CDR3 loop is CASSHGTGERELFF. In DNA form, the CDR3 reads TGTGCTAGCAGCCACGGGACAGGGGAACGGGAGCTGTTTTTT.